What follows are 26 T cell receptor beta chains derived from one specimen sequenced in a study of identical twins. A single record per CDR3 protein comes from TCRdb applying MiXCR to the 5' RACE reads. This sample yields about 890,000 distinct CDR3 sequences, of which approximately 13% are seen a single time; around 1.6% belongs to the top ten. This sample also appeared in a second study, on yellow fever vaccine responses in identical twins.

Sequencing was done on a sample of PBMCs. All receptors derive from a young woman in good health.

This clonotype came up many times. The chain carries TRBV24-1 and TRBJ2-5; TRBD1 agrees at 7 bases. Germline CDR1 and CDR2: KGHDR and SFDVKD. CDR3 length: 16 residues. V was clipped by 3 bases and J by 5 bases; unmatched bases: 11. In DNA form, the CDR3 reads TGTGCCACCAGTGATCCCGGACAGGATATTCCGGAGACCCAGTACTTC. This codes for CATSDPGQDIPETQYF.

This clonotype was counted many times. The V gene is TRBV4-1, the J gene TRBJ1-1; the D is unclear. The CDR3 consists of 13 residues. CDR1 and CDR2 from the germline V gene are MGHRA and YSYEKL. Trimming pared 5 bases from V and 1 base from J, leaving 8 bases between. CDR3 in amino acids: CASSTAQNTEAFF. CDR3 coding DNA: TGCGCCAGCAGCACCGCACAGAACACTGAAGCTTTCTTT.

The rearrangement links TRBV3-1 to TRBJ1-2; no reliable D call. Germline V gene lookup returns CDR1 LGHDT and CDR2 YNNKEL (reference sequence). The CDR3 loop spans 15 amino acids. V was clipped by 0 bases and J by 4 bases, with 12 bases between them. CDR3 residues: CASSQEGMSIYGYTF. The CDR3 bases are TGTGCCAGCAGCCAAGAGGGAATGAGCATCTATGGCTACACCTTC.

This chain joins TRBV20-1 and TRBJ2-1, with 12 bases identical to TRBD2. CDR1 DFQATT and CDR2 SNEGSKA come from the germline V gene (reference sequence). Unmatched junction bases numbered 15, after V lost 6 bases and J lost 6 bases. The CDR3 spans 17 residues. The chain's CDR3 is CSARLTSGSRVTNEQFF. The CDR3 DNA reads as TGCAGTGCGAGGCTGACTAGCGGGAGTCGGGTGACCAATGAGCAGTTCTTC.

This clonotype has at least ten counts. This chain's CDR3 is CAISSGGSNSPLHF. The DNA for the CDR3 is TGTGCCATCAGTTCAGGGGGATCGAATTCACCCCTCCACTTT. V is TRBV10-3 and J is TRBJ1-6; 7 bases align to TRBD1. This CDR3 has 14 amino acids. CDR1 ENHRY and CDR2 SYGVKD come from the germline V gene. Germline trimming cut 5 bases from V and 7 bases from J; bases unmatched to any gene: 5.

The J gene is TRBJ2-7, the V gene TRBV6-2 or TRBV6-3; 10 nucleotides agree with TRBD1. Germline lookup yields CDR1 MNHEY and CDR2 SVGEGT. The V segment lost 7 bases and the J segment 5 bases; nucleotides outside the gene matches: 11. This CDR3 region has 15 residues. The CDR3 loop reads CASKNPGQGSHEQYF. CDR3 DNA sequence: TGTGCCAGCAAGAATCCGGGACAGGGGTCCCACGAGCAGTACTTC.

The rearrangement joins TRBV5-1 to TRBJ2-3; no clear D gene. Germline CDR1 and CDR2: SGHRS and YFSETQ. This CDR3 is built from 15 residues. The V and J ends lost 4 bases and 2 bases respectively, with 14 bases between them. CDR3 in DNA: TGCGCCAGCAGCCCGACACCCTTGAACACAGATACGCAGTATTTT. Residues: CASSPTPLNTDTQYF.

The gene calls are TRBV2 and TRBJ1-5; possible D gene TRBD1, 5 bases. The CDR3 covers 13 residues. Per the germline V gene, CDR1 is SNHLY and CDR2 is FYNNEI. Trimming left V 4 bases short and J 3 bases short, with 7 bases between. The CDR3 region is CASSVGTNQPQHF. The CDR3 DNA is TGTGCCAGCAGTGTTGGGACCAATCAGCCCCAGCATTTT.

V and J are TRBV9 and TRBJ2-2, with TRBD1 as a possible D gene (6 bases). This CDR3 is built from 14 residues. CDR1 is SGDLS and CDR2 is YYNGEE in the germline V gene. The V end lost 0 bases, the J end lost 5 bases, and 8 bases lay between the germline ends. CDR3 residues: CASSVGDTTGELFF. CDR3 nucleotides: TGTGCCAGCAGCGTAGGGGACACAACCGGGGAGCTGTTTTTT.

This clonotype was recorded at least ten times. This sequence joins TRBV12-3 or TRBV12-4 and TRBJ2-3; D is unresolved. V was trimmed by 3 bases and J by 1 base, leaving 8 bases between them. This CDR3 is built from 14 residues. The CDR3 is CASSFPSGTDTQYF. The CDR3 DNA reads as TGTGCCAGCAGTTTCCCTTCGGGCACAGATACGCAGTATTTT.

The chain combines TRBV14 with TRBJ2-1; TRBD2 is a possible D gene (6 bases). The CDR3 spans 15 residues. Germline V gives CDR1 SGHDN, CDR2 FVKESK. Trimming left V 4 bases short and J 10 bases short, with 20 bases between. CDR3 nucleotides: TGTGCCAGCAGCCCGAAGTGGCGGGATTATCGGGAGCAGTTCTTC. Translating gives CASSPKWRDYREQFF.

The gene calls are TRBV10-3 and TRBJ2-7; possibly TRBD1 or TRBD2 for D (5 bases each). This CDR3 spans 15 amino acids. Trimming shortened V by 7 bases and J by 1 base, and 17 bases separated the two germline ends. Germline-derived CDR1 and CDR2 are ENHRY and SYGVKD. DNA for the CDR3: TGTGCCATCAAGAAAGAGGGGTCCCCTTCCTACGAGCAGTACGTC. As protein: CAIKKEGSPSYEQYV.

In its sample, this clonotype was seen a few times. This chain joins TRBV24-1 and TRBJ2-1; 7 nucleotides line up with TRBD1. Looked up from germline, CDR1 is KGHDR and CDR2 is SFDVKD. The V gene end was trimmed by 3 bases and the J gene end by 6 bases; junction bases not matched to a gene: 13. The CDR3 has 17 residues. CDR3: CATSDPGTATGVNEQFF. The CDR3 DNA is TGTGCCACCAGTGATCCCGGGACAGCCACCGGGGTCAATGAGCAGTTCTTC.

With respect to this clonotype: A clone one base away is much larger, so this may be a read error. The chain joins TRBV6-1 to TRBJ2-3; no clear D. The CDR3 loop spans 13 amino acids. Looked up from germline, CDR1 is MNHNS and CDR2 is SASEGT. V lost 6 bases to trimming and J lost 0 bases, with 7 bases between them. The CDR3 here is CASRQASTDTQYF. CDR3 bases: TGTGCCAGCAGGCAGGCTAGCACAGATACGCAGTATTTT.

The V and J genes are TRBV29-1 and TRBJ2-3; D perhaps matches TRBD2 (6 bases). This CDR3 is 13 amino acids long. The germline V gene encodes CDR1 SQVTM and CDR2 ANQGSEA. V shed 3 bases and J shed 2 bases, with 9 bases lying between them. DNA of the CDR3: TGCAGCGTTGATGGGGGGACCACAGATACGCAGTATTTT. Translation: CSVDGGTTDTQYF.

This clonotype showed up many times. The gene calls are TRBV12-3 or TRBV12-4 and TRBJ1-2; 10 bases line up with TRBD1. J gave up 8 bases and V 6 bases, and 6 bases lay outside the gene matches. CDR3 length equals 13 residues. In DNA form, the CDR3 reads TGTGCCAGCAGCCCTAGGACAGGGGGAGGCTACACCTTC. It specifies CASSPRTGGGYTF.

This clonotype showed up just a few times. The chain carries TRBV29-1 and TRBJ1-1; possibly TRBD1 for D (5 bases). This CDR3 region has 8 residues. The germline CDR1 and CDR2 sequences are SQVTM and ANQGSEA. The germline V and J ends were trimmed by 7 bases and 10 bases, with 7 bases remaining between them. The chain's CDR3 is CSGGGAFF. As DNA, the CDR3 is TGCAGCGGGGGGGGAGCTTTCTTT.

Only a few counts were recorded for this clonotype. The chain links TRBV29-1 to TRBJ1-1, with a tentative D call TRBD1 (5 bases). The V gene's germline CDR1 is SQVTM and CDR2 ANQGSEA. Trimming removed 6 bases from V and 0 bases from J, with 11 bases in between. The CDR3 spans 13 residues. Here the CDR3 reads CSVKDSMNTEAFF. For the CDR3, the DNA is TGCAGCGTAAAAGACAGTATGAACACTGAAGCTTTCTTT.

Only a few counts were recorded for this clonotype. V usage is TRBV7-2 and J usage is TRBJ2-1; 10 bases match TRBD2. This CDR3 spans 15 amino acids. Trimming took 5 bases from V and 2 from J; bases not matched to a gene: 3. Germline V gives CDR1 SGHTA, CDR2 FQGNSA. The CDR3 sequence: CASSKGLATYNEQFF. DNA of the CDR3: TGTGCCAGCAGCAAGGGACTAGCGACCTACAATGAGCAGTTCTTC.

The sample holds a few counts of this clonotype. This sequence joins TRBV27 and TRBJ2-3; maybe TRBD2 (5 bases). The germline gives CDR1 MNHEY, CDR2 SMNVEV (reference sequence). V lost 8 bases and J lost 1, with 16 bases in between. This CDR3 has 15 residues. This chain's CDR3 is CASRLSRAGTDTQYF. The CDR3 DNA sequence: TGTGCCAGCCGGCTCTCGCGGGCCGGCACAGATACGCAGTATTTT.

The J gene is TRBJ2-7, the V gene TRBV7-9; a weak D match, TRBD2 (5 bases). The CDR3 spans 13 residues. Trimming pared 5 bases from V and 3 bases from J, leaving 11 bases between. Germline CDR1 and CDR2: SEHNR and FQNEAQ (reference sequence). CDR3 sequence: CASSPAGDYEQYF. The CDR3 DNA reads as TGTGCCAGCAGCCCCGCGGGCGACTACGAGCAGTACTTC.

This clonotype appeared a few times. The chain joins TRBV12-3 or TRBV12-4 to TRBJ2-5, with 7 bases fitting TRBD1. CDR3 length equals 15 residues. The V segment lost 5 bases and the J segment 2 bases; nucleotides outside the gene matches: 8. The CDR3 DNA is TGTGCCAGCAGTCCGATGTGGGACAGACAAGAGACCCAGTACTTC. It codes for CASSPMWDRQETQYF.

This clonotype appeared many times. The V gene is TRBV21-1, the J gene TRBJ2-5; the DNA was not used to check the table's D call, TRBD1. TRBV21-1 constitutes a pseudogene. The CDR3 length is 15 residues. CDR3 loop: CASSKASQGEETQYF. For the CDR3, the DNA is TGTGCCAGCAGCAAAGCATCTCAGGGCGAAGAGACCCAGTACTTC.

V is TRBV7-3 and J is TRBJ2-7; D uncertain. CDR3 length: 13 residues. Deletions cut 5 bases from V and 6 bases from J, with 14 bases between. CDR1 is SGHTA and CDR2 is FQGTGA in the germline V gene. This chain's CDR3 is CASSLTVLSEQYF. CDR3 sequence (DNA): TGTGCCAGCAGCCTTACCGTCCTCTCCGAGCAGTACTTC.

The CDR3 region is CASSPRGGGGSYNEQFF. The CDR3 bases are TGCGCCAGCAGCCCCCGGGGGGGCGGGGGGTCCTACAATGAGCAGTTCTTC. This sequence joins TRBV4-1 and TRBJ2-1, with TRBD2 identical over 8 bases. The junction had 9 bases not matched to a gene; V was cut back by 4 bases and J by 1 base. The germline V gene has CDR1 MGHRA and CDR2 YSYEKL. The CDR3 is 17 residues long.

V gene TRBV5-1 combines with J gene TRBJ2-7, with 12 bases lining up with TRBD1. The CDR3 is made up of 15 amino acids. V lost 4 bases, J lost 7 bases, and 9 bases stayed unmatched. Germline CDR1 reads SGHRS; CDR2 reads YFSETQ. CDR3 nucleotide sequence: TGCGCCAGCAGCGCCGGGACAGGGGGCGAGTGGGAGCAGTACTTC. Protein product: CASSAGTGGEWEQYF.